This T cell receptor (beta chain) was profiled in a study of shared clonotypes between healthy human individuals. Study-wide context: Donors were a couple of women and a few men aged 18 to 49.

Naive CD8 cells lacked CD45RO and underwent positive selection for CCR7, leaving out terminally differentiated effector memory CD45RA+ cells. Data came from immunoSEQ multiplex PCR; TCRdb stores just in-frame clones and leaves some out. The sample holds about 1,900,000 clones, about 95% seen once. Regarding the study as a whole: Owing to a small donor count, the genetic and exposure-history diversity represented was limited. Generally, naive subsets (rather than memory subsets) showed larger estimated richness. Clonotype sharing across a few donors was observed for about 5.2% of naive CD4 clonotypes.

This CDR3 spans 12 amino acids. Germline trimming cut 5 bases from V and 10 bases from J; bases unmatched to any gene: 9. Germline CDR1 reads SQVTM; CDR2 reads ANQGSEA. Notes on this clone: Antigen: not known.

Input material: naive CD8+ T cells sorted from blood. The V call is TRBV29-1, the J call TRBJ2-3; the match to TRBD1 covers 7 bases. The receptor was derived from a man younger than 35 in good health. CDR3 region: CSVSKQGSSQYF. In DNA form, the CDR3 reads TGCAGCGTTTCCAAACAGGGGTCGTCGCAGTATTTT.